This TCR beta chain came from a study of CD8+ T cells in alopecia areata (dated by TCRdb to 2017 to 2018). About the study as a whole: The treated patients took part in an open-label pilot trial in which moderate-to-severe alopecia areata was treated with oral tofacitinib at 5 to 10 mg twice daily. Patients received tofacitinib for 6 to 18 months and were then followed off drug for 6 months to check for delayed response and recurrence. For the treated patients, the SALT score, which quantifies what percentage of scalp surface area is affected, served as the measure of disease severity. To study T cell clonal expansion in alopecia areata, the researchers applied high-throughput TCRbeta sequencing to both the C3H/HeJ mouse model and human patients. In humans, TCRbeta sequencing was performed on scalp tissue and on sorted CD4+ and CD8+ peripheral blood T cells from healthy controls and from patients with patchy or totalis/universalis alopecia areata. Tofacitinib-treated patients had biopsies at baseline and at 4 and 24 weeks of treatment, with a later scalp biopsy in several patients. Scalp clonality was compared across normal scalp (n=4), patchy alopecia areata scalp (n=8), and alopecia totalis/universalis scalp (n=8). RNA was extracted with the PAXgene miRNA kit for fixed scalp, the miRNeasy kit for PBMCs, and the RNeasy kit for mouse skin. TCRbeta CDR3 regions were amplified by immunoSEQ multiplex PCR using 35 Vbeta forward and 13 Jbeta reverse primers.

The treatment or condition label corresponds to: oral pan-JAK inhibitor, 5-10 mg twice daily. From alopecia areata patients, peripheral blood was collected along with lesional scalp punch biopsies. PBMCs were separated by density centrifugation and stained for CD3, CD4 and CD8, after which CD4+ and CD8+ T cells were sorted on a FACSAria. Paper-wide results and their limitations: Many expanded lesional clones persisted in scalp and blood during tofacitinib treatment, which may partly explain relapse after stopping treatment. Because the treated cohort was small and had just a single nonresponder, larger studies are needed to establish links between baseline CD8+ expansion and response. TCR sequences shared between patients were less clear than in mice, possibly partly because of HLA diversity in the patient population. Resident alphabeta T cells in normal human skin are also sequenced, complicating scalp TCR repertoire analysis, unlike mouse skin dominated by gammadelta T cells. Lesional scalp, especially in alopecia totalis/universalis, showed higher clonality and more expanded CD8+ clones than normal scalp, suggesting antigenic drive. Tofacitinib significantly decreased scalp clonality and the number of expanded CD8+ clones among the top 100 scalp clones.

The method was the immunoSEQ multiplex PCR assay. RNA was extracted from all samples and reverse transcribed into cDNA as template for TCR sequencing. First-strand cDNA was synthesized with SuperScript III using a 2:1 mix of oligo-dT and random hexamers. A synthetic immune receptor repertoire was used to measure amplification bias, and any remaining bias was corrected computationally. The study's processing was this. Raw reads were preprocessed for error removal, and CDR3 was defined according to IMGT conventions as running from the conserved cysteine to phenylalanine. Clonality was computed as 1 minus the Shannon entropy, with the entropy normalized by log2 of the number of productive unique TCRs. Scalp TCRbeta sequences were cross-referenced with sorted blood CD4 and CD8 repertoires so that the CD4 or CD8 identity of scalp clones could be inferred. Sourced from immuneACCESS, this table was stored by TCRdb with only in-frame sequences that have V and J called. A share of the clones is absent; for the studies checked, an unresolved V gene accounts for under half, and the remainder has no known explanation. V, J and clone size are those of that table, while D and trimming were read from the DNA. The sample includes under 300,000 clones, with 60% observed a single time. The top ten clones comprise about 0.93% of the sample.

V drops 6 bases and J drops 0 bases, leaving 16 bases in between. Looking up the germline V gene yields CDR1 SNHLY and CDR2 FYNNEI. From cysteine to phenylalanine, the CDR3 is 16 amino acids long. Only the CDR3 part of the read is kept: 48 bases, read in frame from the first base. A remark on this clone: Its antigen target is currently unknown. Base qualities are missing; no much larger clone stands one base away.

The clonotype originates from a human donor with alopecia areata. The sequencing here drew on CD4+ T cells sorted from blood, taken around week 53, from a patient treated with tofacitinib. The sequence is built from TRBV2 and TRBJ2-3; the D gene lacks a confident call. This receptor has the CDR3 CASSADSGASTDTQYF. The nucleotides are TGTGCCAGCAGCGCAGATTCGGGCGCCAGCACAGATACGCAGTATTTT.